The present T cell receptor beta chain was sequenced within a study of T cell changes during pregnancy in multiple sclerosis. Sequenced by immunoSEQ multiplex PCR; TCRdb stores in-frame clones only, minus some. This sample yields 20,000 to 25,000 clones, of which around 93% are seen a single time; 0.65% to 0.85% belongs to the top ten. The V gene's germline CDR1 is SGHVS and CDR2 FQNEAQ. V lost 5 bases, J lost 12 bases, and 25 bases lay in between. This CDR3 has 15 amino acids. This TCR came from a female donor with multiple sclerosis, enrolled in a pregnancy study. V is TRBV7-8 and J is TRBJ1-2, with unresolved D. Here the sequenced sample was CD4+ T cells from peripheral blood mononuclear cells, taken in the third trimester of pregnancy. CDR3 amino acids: CASSQKRSGRPGDTF. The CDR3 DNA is TGTGCCAGCAGCCAGAAAAGGTCGGGCAGGCCCGGGGACACCTTC.